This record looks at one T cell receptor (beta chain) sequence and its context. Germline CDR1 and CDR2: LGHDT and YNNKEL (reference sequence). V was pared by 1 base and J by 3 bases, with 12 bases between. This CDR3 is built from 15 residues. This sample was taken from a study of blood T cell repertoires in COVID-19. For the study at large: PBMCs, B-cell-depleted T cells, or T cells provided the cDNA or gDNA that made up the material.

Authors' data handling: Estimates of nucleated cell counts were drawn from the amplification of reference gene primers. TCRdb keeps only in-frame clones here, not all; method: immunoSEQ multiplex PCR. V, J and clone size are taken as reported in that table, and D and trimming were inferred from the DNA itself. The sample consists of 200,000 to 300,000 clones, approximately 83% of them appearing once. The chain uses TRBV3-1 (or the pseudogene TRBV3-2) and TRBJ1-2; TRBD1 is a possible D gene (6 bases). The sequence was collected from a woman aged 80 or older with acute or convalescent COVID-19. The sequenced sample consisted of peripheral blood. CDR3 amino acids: CASSQAVGTYYGYTF. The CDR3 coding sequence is TGTGCCAGCAGCCAAGCGGTGGGGACATACTATGGCTACACCTTC.